Only a few counts were recorded for the clone carrying this T cell receptor (beta chain). The antigen is unknown. Together with a sample-barcoded 5' primer, a J-beta primer mix was included in a second PCR lasting about 6 to 11 cycles. TCRdb re-called the 5' RACE reads through MiXCR, storing one row per CDR3 protein. The sample has some 1 million distinct CDR3 sequences; roughly 45% are singletons. This record comes from a study of blood T cells in healthy people across ages. General study findings and limits: Naive CD4+ cells and diversity were both higher in long-lived donors than in aged donors. Expanded clonotype shifts may have been confounded, as the donors had an unknown CMV status.

J lost 3 bases, V lost 0 bases, and 4 bases had no gene match. Germline loops: CDR1 KGHDR, CDR2 SFDVKD. There are 18 residues in the CDR3. Sequencing used blood. The chain couples TRBV24-1 to TRBJ2-3, with TRBD2 matching over 14 bases. The TCR comes from a woman aged 60-75 years in good health. The CDR3 bases are TGTGCCACCAGTGATTTGGTCGGGACTAGCGGGAGAACAGATACGCAGTATTTT. Encoded protein: CATSDLVGTSGRTDTQYF.